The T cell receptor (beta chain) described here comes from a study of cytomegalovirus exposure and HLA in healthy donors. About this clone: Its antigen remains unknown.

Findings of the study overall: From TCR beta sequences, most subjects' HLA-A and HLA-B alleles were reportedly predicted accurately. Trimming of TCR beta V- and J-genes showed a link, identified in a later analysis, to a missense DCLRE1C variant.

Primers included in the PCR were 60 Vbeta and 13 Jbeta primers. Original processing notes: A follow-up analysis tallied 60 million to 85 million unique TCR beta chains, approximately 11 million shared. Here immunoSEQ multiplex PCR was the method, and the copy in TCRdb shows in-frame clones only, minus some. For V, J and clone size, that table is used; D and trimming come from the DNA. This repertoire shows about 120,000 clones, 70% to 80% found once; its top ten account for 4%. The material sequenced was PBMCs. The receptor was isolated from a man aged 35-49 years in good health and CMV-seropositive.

CDR3 nucleotide sequence: TGTGCCAGCAGCGTAAGCGGACAGGGTATTTTCAATGAGCAGTTCTTC. Translated, it gives CASSVSGQGIFNEQFF. The rearrangement links TRBV9 to TRBJ2-1; 8 bases are shared with TRBD1. The CDR3 runs 16 residues. With 1 base clipped from V and 6 bases from J, the junction kept 9 bases outside the gene matches. Germline assignment: CDR1 SGDLS and CDR2 YYNGEE.